A selection of T cell receptor beta chains follows, all from one sample in a study of shared clonotypes between healthy human individuals. Produced via immunoSEQ multiplex PCR; TCRdb's table is partial and in-frame only. The top ten clones hold nearly 0.065% of a sample with approximately 530,000 clones, approximately 94% of them seen once. The specimen was naive CD4+ T cells sorted from blood. These receptors were obtained from a woman in her 30s in good health. Both conserved end residues are part of each CDR3. Each record gives: J gene, clone size, D gene, V gene, CDR3 protein, CDR3 DNA. The D gene is left open where the match is weak. Only some rows state a clone size, as once, few, many or a class for expanded clones.

>TRBJ2-5|-|-|TRBV5-8
CASSFLEQETQYF
TGTGCCAGCAGCTTTCTGGAGCAAGAGACCCAGTACTTC
>TRBJ2-7|-|-|TRBV18
CASSSTGREQYF
TGTGCCAGCTCAAGCACAGGGCGCGAGCAGTACTTC
>TRBJ2-1|-|-|TRBV5-1
CASSLAVLSSYNEQFF
TGCGCCAGCAGCTTGGCTGTATTGAGCTCCTACAATGAGCAGTTCTTC
>TRBJ2-1|-|TRBD2|TRBV4-2
CASSQVLAGGDNEQFF
TGTGCCAGCAGCCAAGTCTTAGCGGGAGGGGACAATGAGCAGTTCTTC
>TRBJ2-2|-|TRBD2|TRBV7-3
CASSLRGGVSPGELFF
TGTGCCAGCAGCTTACGGGGGGGCGTATCCCCCGGGGAGCTGTTTTTT
>TRBJ2-7|-|-|TRBV4-1
CASSRREEGPPYEQYF
TGCGCCAGCAGCCGAAGGGAGGAGGGCCCCCCCTACGAGCAGTACTTC
>TRBJ1-5|-|-|TRBV30
CAWSTQGSNQPQHF
TGTGCCTGGAGTACACAGGGTAGCAATCAGCCCCAGCATTTT
>TRBJ2-7|once|-|TRBV5-6
CASTRAPGVSGEQYF
TGTGCCAGCACCCGAGCCCCGGGCGTCTCAGGAGAGCAGTACTTC
>TRBJ2-1|-|TRBD2|TRBV9
CASSALGQGGNEQFF
TGTGCCAGCAGCGCCCTGGGGCAGGGAGGGAATGAGCAGTTCTTC
>TRBJ2-7|-|TRBD2|TRBV5-1
CASSLGGRGPYEQYF
TGCGCCAGCAGCTTGGGAGGGAGGGGCCCCTACGAGCAGTACTTC
>TRBJ2-5|once|TRBD1|TRBV11-2
CASGGQGTRETQYF
TGTGCCAGCGGCGGACAGGGGACTCGAGAGACCCAGTACTTC
>TRBJ1-1|-|TRBD1|TRBV27
CASSFSRDSYTEAFF
TGTGCCAGCAGTTTTTCCCGGGACAGCTACACTGAAGCTTTCTTT
>TRBJ1-1|-|-|TRBV19
CATQPGHESTEAFF
TGTGCCACGCAGCCGGGCCACGAGAGCACTGAAGCTTTCTTT
>TRBJ2-7|-|-|TRBV2
CASSEALWKNYEQYF
TGTGCCAGCAGTGAAGCGCTATGGAAAAACTACGAGCAGTACTTC
>TRBJ2-5|-|-|TRBV2
CANRETHKETQYF
TGTGCCAACAGGGAGACGCACAAAGAGACCCAGTACTTC